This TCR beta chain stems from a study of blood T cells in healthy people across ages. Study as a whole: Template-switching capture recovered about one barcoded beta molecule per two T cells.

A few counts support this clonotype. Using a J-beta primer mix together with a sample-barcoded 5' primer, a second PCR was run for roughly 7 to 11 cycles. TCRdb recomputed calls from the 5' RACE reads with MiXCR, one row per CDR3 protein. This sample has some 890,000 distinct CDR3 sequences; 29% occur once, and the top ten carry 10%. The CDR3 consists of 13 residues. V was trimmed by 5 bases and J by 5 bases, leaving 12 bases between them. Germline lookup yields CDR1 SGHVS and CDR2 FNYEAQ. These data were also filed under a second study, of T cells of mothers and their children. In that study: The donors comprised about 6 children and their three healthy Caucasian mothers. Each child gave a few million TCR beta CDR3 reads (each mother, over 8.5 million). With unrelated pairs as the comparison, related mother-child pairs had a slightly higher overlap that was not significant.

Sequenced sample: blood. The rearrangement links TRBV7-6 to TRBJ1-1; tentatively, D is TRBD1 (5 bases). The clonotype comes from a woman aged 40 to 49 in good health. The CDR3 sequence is CASSPDGGTEAFF. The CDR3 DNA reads TGTGCCAGCAGCCCAGACGGGGGGACTGAAGCTTTCTTT.